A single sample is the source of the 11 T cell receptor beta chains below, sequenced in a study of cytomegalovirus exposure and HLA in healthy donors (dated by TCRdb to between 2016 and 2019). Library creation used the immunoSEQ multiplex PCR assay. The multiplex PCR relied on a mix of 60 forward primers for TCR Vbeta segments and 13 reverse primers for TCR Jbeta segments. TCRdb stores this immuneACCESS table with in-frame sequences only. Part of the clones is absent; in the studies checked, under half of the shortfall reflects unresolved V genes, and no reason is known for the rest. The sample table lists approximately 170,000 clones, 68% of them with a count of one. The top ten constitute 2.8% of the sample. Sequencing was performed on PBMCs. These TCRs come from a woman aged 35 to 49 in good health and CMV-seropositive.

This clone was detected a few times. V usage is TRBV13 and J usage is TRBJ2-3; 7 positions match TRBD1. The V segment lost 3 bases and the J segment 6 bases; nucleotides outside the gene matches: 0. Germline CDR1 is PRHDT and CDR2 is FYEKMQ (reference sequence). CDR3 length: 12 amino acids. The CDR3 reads CASSFRGDTQYF. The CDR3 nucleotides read TGTGCCAGCAGCTTCAGGGGGGATACGCAGTATTTT.

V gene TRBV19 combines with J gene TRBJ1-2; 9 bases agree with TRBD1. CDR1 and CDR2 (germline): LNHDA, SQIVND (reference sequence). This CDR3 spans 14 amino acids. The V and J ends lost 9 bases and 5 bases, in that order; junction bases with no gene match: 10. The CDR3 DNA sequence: TGTGCCAGCAAAATACAGGGGGCTCGATATGGCTACACCTTC. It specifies CASKIQGARYGYTF.

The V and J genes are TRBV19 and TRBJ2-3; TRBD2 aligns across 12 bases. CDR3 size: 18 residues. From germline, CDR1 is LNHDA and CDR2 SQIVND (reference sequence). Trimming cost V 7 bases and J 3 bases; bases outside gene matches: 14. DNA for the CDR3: TGTGCCAGTACCCTGACTAGCGGGAGCGGTCGGGCGACAGATACGCAGTATTTT. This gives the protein CASTLTSGSGRATDTQYF.

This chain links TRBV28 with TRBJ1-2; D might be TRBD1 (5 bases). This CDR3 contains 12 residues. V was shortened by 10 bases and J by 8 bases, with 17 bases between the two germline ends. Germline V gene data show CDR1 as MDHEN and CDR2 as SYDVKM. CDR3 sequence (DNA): TGTGCCACCCAGGGCCGGTCGCGGGGCTACACCTTC. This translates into CATQGRSRGYTF.

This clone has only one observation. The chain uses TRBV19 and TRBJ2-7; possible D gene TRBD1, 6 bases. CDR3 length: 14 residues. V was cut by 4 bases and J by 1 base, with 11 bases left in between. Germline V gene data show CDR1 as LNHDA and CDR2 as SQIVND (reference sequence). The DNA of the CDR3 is TGTGCCAGTAGTAGTTACAGGGATTCCTACGAGCAGTACTTC. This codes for CASSSYRDSYEQYF. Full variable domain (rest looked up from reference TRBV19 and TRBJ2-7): DGGITQSPKYLFRKEGQNVTLSCEQNLNHDAMYWYRQDPGQGLRLIYYSQIVNDFQKGDIAEGYSVSREKKESFPLTVTSAQKNPTAFYLCASSSYRDSYEQYFGPGTRLTVT.

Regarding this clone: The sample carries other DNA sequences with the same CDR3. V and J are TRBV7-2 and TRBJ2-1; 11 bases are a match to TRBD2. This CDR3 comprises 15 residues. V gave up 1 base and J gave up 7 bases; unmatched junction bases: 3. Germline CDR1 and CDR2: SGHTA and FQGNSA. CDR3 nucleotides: TGTGCCAGCAGCTTAGGACTAGCGGGGTTGAATGAGCAGTTCTTC. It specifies CASSLGLAGLNEQFF.

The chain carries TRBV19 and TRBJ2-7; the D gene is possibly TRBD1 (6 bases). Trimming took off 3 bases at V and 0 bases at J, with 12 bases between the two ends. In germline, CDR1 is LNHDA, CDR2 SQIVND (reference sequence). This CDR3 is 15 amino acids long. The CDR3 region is CASSIATGTSYEQYF. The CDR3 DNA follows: TGTGCCAGTAGTATCGCAACAGGGACCTCCTACGAGCAGTACTTC.

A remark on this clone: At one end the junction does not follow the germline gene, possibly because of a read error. CDR3 sequence: CASSLSPGMGNQPQNF. The CDR3 nucleotides are TGCGCCAGCAGCTTGTCGCCAGGGATGGGCAATCAGCCCCAGAATTTT. J is TRBJ1-5 and V is TRBV5-1, with a tentative D call TRBD1 (5 bases). Looked up from germline, CDR1 is SGHRS and CDR2 is YFSETQ. The CDR3 contains 16 residues.

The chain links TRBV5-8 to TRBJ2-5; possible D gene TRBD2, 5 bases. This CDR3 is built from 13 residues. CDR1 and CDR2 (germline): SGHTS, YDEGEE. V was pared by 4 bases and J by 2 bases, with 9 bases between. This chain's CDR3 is CASSGSGQETQYF. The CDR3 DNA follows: TGTGCCAGCAGCGGGAGCGGTCAAGAGACCCAGTACTTC.

The CDR3: CASSRDRSHQETQYF. DNA of the CDR3: TGTGCCAGCAGCAGGGACAGGTCCCATCAAGAGACCCAGTACTTC. The chain joins TRBV21-1 to TRBJ2-5; the table's D call TRBD1 went unverified against the DNA. TRBV21-1 corresponds to a pseudogene. This CDR3 has 15 residues.

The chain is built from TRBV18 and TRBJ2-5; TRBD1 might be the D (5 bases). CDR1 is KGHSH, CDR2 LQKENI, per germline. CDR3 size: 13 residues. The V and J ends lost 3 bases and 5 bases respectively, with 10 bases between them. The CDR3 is CASSPGKGETQYF. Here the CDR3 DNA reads TGTGCCAGCTCACCCGGAAAGGGGGAGACCCAGTACTTC.